This is a list of T cell receptor beta chains from one sample in a study of blood T cell repertoires in COVID-19. Libraries were prepared by immunoSEQ multiplex PCR; TCRdb keeps only in-frame clonotypes and omits some of them. The table shows approximately 70,000 clones, with approximately 89% occurring only once. The source material was peripheral blood. The receptors originated from an older woman with acute or convalescent COVID-19. Both conserved end residues are part of each CDR3. D genes are given only for firm matches. Clone sizes are given selectively: once, few, many, or a class where the clone is expanded.

clone_size | j_call | d_call | v_call | cdr3_nt | cdr3_aa
NA | TRBJ1-1 | NA | TRBV3-1/TRBV3-2 | TGTGCCAGCAGCCCCACTATGAACACTGAAGCTTTCTTT | CASSPTMNTEAFF
NA | TRBJ1-1 | NA | TRBV6-5 | TGTGCCAGCAGTTACTCGGAGGGGCTCTTAACTGAAGCTTTCTTT | CASSYSEGLLTEAFF
NA | TRBJ1-1 | NA | TRBV7-2 | TGTGCCAGCAGCTTAGATTTGAGGTCGGGGCGGGGATCGCTCGAAGCTTTCTTT | CASSLDLRSGRGSLEAFF
NA | TRBJ2-7 | TRBD1 | TRBV19 | TGTGCCAGTAGAGGACAGGGGGCCAACGAGCAGTACTTC | CASRGQGANEQYF
NA | TRBJ2-2 | TRBD2 | TRBV19 | TGTGCCAGTAGCCGGGACTACTACACCGGGGAGCTGTTTTTT | CASSRDYYTGELFF
NA | TRBJ1-1 | TRBD1 | TRBV6-5 | TGTGCCAGCAGTTACCAGGGGGCAAGCAACACTGAAGCTTTCTTT | CASSYQGASNTEAFF
NA | TRBJ2-7 | NA | TRBV6-5 | TGTGCCAGCAGCCACAACAGGGCCTCCTACGAGCAGTACTTC | CASSHNRASYEQYF
once | TRBJ1-2 | TRBD1 | TRBV7-2 | TGTGCCAGCAGCGACCGGACAGGGGGCTATGGCTACACCTTC | CASSDRTGGYGYTF
once | TRBJ2-5 | NA | TRBV6-2/TRBV6-3 | TGTGCCAGCAGTTCCCTCATGGCACCTCAAGAGACCCAGTACTTC | CASSSLMAPQETQYF
NA | TRBJ2-7 | NA | TRBV4-1 | TGCGCCAGCAGCCGCGTGGACACCAGGGGTGAGGAGCAGTACTTC | CASSRVDTRGEEQYF
NA | TRBJ2-1 | NA | TRBV5-1 | TGCGCCAGCAGCTTGGCCAGGGGACGTACTGAGCAGTTCTTC | CASSLARGRTEQFF
once | TRBJ1-2 | TRBD1 | TRBV19 | TGTGCCAGTAGTATAGATCTATTGGGACAGGGCTATGGCTACACCTTC | CASSIDLLGQGYGYTF
NA | TRBJ2-1 | NA | TRBV5-1 | TGCGCCAGCAGCTACCGGCGGCAGAGTACCTACAATGAGCAGTTCTTC | CASSYRRQSTYNEQFF
NA | TRBJ2-5 | TRBD2 | TRBV10-3 | TGTGCCATCAGTGAAAGGACTAGCGGCCAAGAGACCCAGTACTTC | CAISERTSGQETQYF
NA | TRBJ1-3 | NA | TRBV7-9 | TGTGCCAGCAGCCCATCTCAGGGAGGAGGGCATGGAAACACCATATATTTT | CASSPSQGGGHGNTIYF
NA | TRBJ1-1 | TRBD1 | TRBV6-2/TRBV6-3 | TGTGCCAGCAGTTACCCGACAGGGACAGGGACTATGAACACTGAAGCTTTCTTT | CASSYPTGTGTMNTEAFF
NA | TRBJ2-7 | NA | TRBV10-3 | TGTGCCATCAGGGACAACAGCGGGTTCTCCTACGAGCAGTACTTC | CAIRDNSGFSYEQYF
NA | TRBJ2-1 | NA | TRBV24-1 | TGTGCCACCAGTCCCCCCGAAACAGGGGCGGGAAATGAGCAGTTCTTC | CATSPPETGAGNEQFF
NA | TRBJ1-2 | TRBD1 | TRBV6-2/TRBV6-3 | TGTGCCAGCAGTTACTCCGGGACAGGGAAACTCTACTATGGCTACACCTTC | CASSYSGTGKLYYGYTF
NA | TRBJ2-5 | TRBD2 | TRBV5-1 | TGCGCCAGCAGCTTGGATCTAGCGGAAGAGACCCAGTACTTC | CASSLDLAEETQYF
once | TRBJ2-5 | NA | TRBV5-4 | TGTGCCAGCAGCCCGGGGGGCCGGGAGACCCAGTACTTC | CASSPGGRETQYF
NA | TRBJ2-6 | NA | TRBV4-1 | TGCGCCAGCAGCCAAGATAGGGGGTTTGGGGCCAACGTCCTGACTTTC | CASSQDRGFGANVLTF
NA | TRBJ2-7 | TRBD1 | TRBV5-1 | TGCGCCAGCAGCTTGGAGACTCCGGGACAGGGGGGAAACGAGCAGTACTTC | CASSLETPGQGGNEQYF
NA | TRBJ1-3 | NA | TRBV19 | TGTGCCAGTAGTATGGGGGGCTCTGGAAACACCATATATTTT | CASSMGGSGNTIYF
NA | TRBJ2-5 | NA | TRBV25-1 | TGTGCCAGCGAGGACGGAGGAGGGTCACAAGAGACCCAGTACTTC | CASEDGGGSQETQYF
once | TRBJ1-1 | NA | TRBV20-1 | TGCAGTGCTATCCCCTTCCTGGAAGCTTTCTTT | CSAIPFLEAFF
NA | TRBJ1-5 | NA | TRBV21-1 | TGTGCCAGCAGCAAAGCTGGAGGCCGAGAGAGCAATCAGCCCCAGCATTTT | CASSKAGGRESNQPQHF
NA | TRBJ2-7 | NA | TRBV14 | TGTGCCAGCAGCCAAGTACAGGGAACTGATAACGAGCAGTACTTC | CASSQVQGTDNEQYF
NA | TRBJ2-3 | NA | TRBV7-3 | TGTGCCAGCAGCCTCCTGGGGGAGGCCGATACGCAGTATTTT | CASSLLGEADTQYF
NA | TRBJ1-2 | NA | TRBV12-3/TRBV12-4 | TGTGCCAGCAGCCTGTCAGGGGACTATGGCTACACCTTC | CASSLSGDYGYTF
NA | TRBJ1-4 | TRBD1 | TRBV5-1 | TGCGCCAGCAGCTGGTCCCAGGGGGCCATTGAAAAACTGTTTTTT | CASSWSQGAIEKLFF
NA | TRBJ2-2 | NA | TRBV7-9 | TGTGCCAGCAGCCCCGGGGTAGTGGCGAGGACCGGGGAGCTGTTTTTT | CASSPGVVARTGELFF
NA | TRBJ2-1 | NA | TRBV21-1 | TGTGCCACCTGGACAGGGAGGGCATACAATGAGCAGTTCTTC | CATWTGRAYNEQFF
NA | TRBJ2-1 | NA | TRBV25-1 | TGTGCCAGCAGCGGACATGCCGGTGAGCAGTTCTTC | CASSGHAGEQFF
NA | TRBJ2-2 | TRBD2 | TRBV18 | TGTGCCAGCTCATCCCTGCGGGGGGCCACCGGGGAGCTGTTTTTT | CASSSLRGATGELFF
NA | TRBJ2-1 | TRBD2 | TRBV29-1 | TGCAGCGTTGAAGGACTAGCGGGGGGGCCTAATGAGCAGTTCTTC | CSVEGLAGGPNEQFF
NA | TRBJ2-7 | NA | TRBV27 | TGTGCCAGCAGTTTAAAGAGCTCCTACGAGCAGTACTTC | CASSLKSSYEQYF
NA | TRBJ1-5 | NA | TRBV5-4 | TGTGCCAGCTCCCTGGCACCTAGCAATCAGCCCCAGCATTTT | CASSLAPSNQPQHF
NA | TRBJ1-4 | TRBD1 | TRBV19 | TGTGCCAGTAGCGTGGACAGGGGAGGAGAAAAACTGTTTTTT | CASSVDRGGEKLFF
NA | TRBJ1-1 | NA | TRBV18 | TGTGCCAGCTCAGTGGGACTGGGCACGATGAACACTGAAGCTTTCTTT | CASSVGLGTMNTEAFF
NA | TRBJ2-1 | NA | TRBV11-2 | TGTGCCAGCAGCTTAGATGGGCTCCAGGGAGGCGAGCAGTTCTTC | CASSLDGLQGGEQFF
NA | TRBJ1-4 | NA | TRBV28 | TGTGCCAGCAGGGAAGGGGGGGGATGGGAAAAACTGTTTTTT | CASREGGGWEKLFF
NA | TRBJ1-2 | TRBD1 | TRBV6-5 | TGTGCCAGCAGTCGGGACAGGGGGCGAGACTATGGCTACACCTTC | CASSRDRGRDYGYTF
once | TRBJ2-1 | TRBD1 | TRBV6-6 | TGTGCCAGCAGTTCCAGGGGGAATGAGCAGTTCTTC | CASSSRGNEQFF
once | TRBJ2-5 | NA | TRBV9 | TGTGCCAGCAGCGTTGGCAGGTCGGAGACCCAGTACTTC | CASSVGRSETQYF
few | TRBJ1-6 | NA | TRBV7-7 | TGTGCCAGCAGCACAAACAGGGATTCACCCCTCCACTTT | CASSTNRDSPLHF
NA | TRBJ2-7 | TRBD1 | TRBV28 | TGTGCCAGTCGGACAGGAAGCTACGAGCAGTACTTC | CASRTGSYEQYF
NA | TRBJ2-7 | NA | TRBV24-1 | TGTGCCACCAGTGGCCCGAGCGGGACAGGTATCCCCTACGAGCAGTACTTC | CATSGPSGTGIPYEQYF
NA | TRBJ1-5 | NA | TRBV3-1/TRBV3-2 | TGTGCCAGCAGCCGAAAAAACGCGGGGGCCCCCAATCAGCCCCAGCATTTT | CASSRKNAGAPNQPQHF
NA | TRBJ2-7 | TRBD1 | TRBV15 | TGTGCCACCAGCAGAGACCGGGACAGGGTAGTGGACGAGCAGTACTTC | CATSRDRDRVVDEQYF
NA | TRBJ2-7 | TRBD1 | TRBV5-1 | TGCGCCAGCGCCGCGCAGGGGGACTCCTACGAGCAGTACTTC | CASAAQGDSYEQYF
NA | TRBJ1-4 | NA | TRBV3-1/TRBV3-2 | TGTGCCAGCAGCCAAGCGGGCAGGGCGGCTGAAAAACTGTTTTTT | CASSQAGRAAEKLFF
NA | TRBJ2-3 | TRBD2 | TRBV19 | TGTGCCAGTAGTATGACTAGCGTGGGCACAGATACGCAGTATTTT | CASSMTSVGTDTQYF
NA | TRBJ1-1 | TRBD1 | TRBV4-1 | TGCGCCAGCAGCCAAGATATAGGAGACAGGGGGATGAACACTGAAGCTTTCTTT | CASSQDIGDRGMNTEAFF
NA | TRBJ1-4 | TRBD1 | TRBV7-9 | TGTGCCAGCAGCTCGCCGGGACAGGAGAAAAAGGAACTGTTTTTT | CASSSPGQEKKELFF